One sample yielded the 23 T cell receptor beta chains listed below, sequenced in a study of blood T cell repertoires in COVID-19. Clones were sequenced by immunoSEQ multiplex PCR, and TCRdb holds only the in-frame ones, with some missing. The sample holds about 200,000 clones; nearly 90% are singletons and the top ten take approximately 21%. What was sequenced was peripheral blood. These receptors were taken from a man aged 60 to 75 with active or convalescent COVID-19.

This clone was detected ten times or more. CDR3: CASSPTSGGYNEQFF. The CDR3 DNA sequence: TGTGCCAGCAGCCCGACTAGCGGGGGGTACAATGAGCAGTTCTTC. The rearrangement uses TRBV7-3 and TRBJ2-1; 13 nucleotides match TRBD2. This CDR3 comprises 15 residues. Germline V gene sequence: CDR1 SGHTA, CDR2 FQGTGA. V shed 5 bases and J 4 bases; nucleotides not matched to a gene: 2.

The gene calls are TRBV7-9 and TRBJ2-5; TRBD1 might be the D (6 bases). The CDR3 is 14 amino acids. Germline V gene data show CDR1 as SEHNR and CDR2 as FQNEAQ (reference sequence). The V gene lost 3 bases and the J gene lost 0 bases, with 8 bases spanning the gap. CDR3 loop: CASSFRTDQETQYF. The CDR3 coding sequence is TGTGCCAGCAGCTTCAGGACAGACCAAGAGACCCAGTACTTC.

This clone was picked up one time. The chain uses TRBV11-2 and TRBJ1-1; TRBD1 might be the D (5 bases). There are 14 residues in the CDR3. The V gene lost 2 bases and the J gene lost 1 base, with 8 bases spanning the gap. Germline CDR1 SGHAT, CDR2 FQNNGV. CDR3 in DNA: TGTGCCAGCAGCTTAAGCACAGGGAACACTGAAGCTTTCTTT. This encodes CASSLSTGNTEAFF.

The chain is built from TRBV3-1 (or the pseudogene TRBV3-2) and TRBJ1-2; no definite D call. V dropped 0 bases and J dropped 5 bases, with 4 bases sitting between them. Germline V CDR1 and CDR2: LGHDT, YNNKEL (reference sequence). This CDR3 has 12 amino acids. Written as DNA, the CDR3 is TGTGCCAGCAGCCAAGATCAGTATGGCTACACCTTC. Translation: CASSQDQYGYTF.

The chain combines TRBV7-2 with TRBJ1-4; TRBD1 matches 9 bases. The ends lost 2 bases at V and 5 bases at J; junction bases unmatched: 3. Germline loops: CDR1 SGHTA, CDR2 FQGNSA. The CDR3 spans 15 residues. The CDR3 here is CASSLFGTGNEKLFF. In DNA form, the CDR3 reads TGTGCCAGCAGCTTATTCGGGACAGGGAATGAAAAACTGTTTTTT. The whole variable domain, remainder taken from reference TRBV7-2 and TRBJ1-4, is GAGVSQSPSNKVTEKGKDVELRCDPISGHTALYWYRQSLGQGLEFLIYFQGNSAPDKSGLPSDRFSAERTGGSVSTLTIQRTQQEDSAVYLCASSLFGTGNEKLFFGSGTQLSVL.

This chain links TRBV19 with TRBJ2-1; possibly TRBD1 for D (6 bases). The germline CDR1 and CDR2 sequences are LNHDA and SQIVND (reference sequence). Trimming removed 8 bases from V and 6 bases from J, with 20 bases in between. This CDR3 has 15 amino acids. DNA for the CDR3: TGTGCCAGTTGCGAACAGGGCATTGGAACCAATGAGCAGTTCTTC. This sequence encodes CASCEQGIGTNEQFF.

The V and J genes are TRBV18 and TRBJ2-7, with D perhaps TRBD1 (6 bases). Germline V gene sequence: CDR1 KGHSH, CDR2 LQKENI. V dropped 6 bases and J dropped 6 bases, with 18 bases sitting between them. The CDR3 spans 14 residues. The CDR3: CASSSNWGPSEQYF. The CDR3 DNA reads TGTGCCAGCTCCTCAAACTGGGGGCCAAGCGAGCAGTACTTC. Variable domain in full (rest from reference TRBV18 and TRBJ2-7): NAGVMQNPRHLVRRRGQEARLRCSPMKGHSHVYWYRQLPEEGLKFMVYLQKENIIDESGMPKERFSAEFPKEGPSILRIQQVVRGDSAAYFCASSSNWGPSEQYFGPGTRLTVT.

This clone appeared a single time. The CDR3 sequence: CASSPSYAQYF. Written as DNA, the CDR3 is TGTGCCAGCAGCCCGTCGTATGCGCAGTATTTT. The chain has TRBV11-2 and TRBJ2-3; D is undetermined. Trimming left V 5 bases short and J 10 bases short, with 10 bases between. This CDR3 contains 11 residues. Germline V gene data show CDR1 as SGHAT and CDR2 as FQNNGV.

The chain has TRBV29-1 and TRBJ2-5, with TRBD1 as a possible D gene (5 bases). V lost 2 bases and J lost 2, with 9 bases in between. Germline CDR1 and CDR2: SQVTM and ANQGSEA. There are 13 residues in the CDR3. The DNA for the CDR3 is TGCAGCGTTGAATCGGCAGGGCAAGAGACCCAGTACTTC. Amino acids: CSVESAGQETQYF.

The chain combines TRBV5-1 with TRBJ1-3, with 9 bases that match TRBD1. The ends lost 3 bases at V and 5 bases at J; junction bases unmatched: 3. CDR1 and CDR2 (germline): SGHRS, YFSETQ. CDR3 length: 14 residues. The chain's CDR3 is CASSSGTGRNTIYF. As DNA, the CDR3 is TGCGCCAGCAGCTCCGGGACAGGGAGAAACACCATATATTTT. Full variable domain (missing parts from reference TRBV5-1 and TRBJ1-3): KAGVTQTPRYLIKTRGQQVTLSCSPISGHRSVSWYQQTPGQGLQFLFEYFSETQRNKGNFPGRFSGRQFSNSRSEMNVSTLELGDSALYLCASSSGTGRNTIYFGEGSWLTVV.

This sequence joins TRBV19 and TRBJ2-3; 7 bases agree with TRBD2. With 5 bases clipped from V and 4 bases from J, the junction kept 12 bases outside the gene matches. Germline V gives CDR1 LNHDA, CDR2 SQIVND (reference sequence). The CDR3 consists of 16 residues. The CDR3 nucleotides are TGTGCCAGTAGTGTCCGAGCGGGACTAACATCAGATACGCAGTATTTT. Translated: CASSVRAGLTSDTQYF.

This chain connects TRBV3-1 (or the pseudogene TRBV3-2) to TRBJ1-1; 7 bases map to TRBD1. The CDR3 is 13 residues long. Looked up from germline, CDR1 is LGHDT and CDR2 is YNNKEL (reference sequence). V shed 4 bases and J 9 bases; nucleotides not matched to a gene: 8. The CDR3 loop is CASSPIGGSKAFF. CDR3 in DNA: TGTGCCAGCAGCCCAATAGGGGGCTCGAAAGCTTTCTTT.

CDR3 sequence (DNA): TGTGCCAGCCTGGGGGGAACCCACAATGAGCAGTTCTTC. It codes for CASLGGTHNEQFF. The chain couples TRBV2 to TRBJ2-1; TRBD2 is a possible D gene (6 bases). CDR1 SNHLY and CDR2 FYNNEI come from the germline V gene. The CDR3 is 13 residues long. V lost 8 bases, J lost 5 bases, and 13 bases lay in between. Variable domain in full (rest from reference TRBV2 and TRBJ2-1): EPEVTQTPSHQVTQMGQEVILRCVPISNHLYFYWYRQILGQKVEFLVSFYNNEISEKSEIFDDQFSVERPDGSNFTLKIRSTKLEDSAMYFCASLGGTHNEQFFGPGTRLTVL.

CDR3 protein: CATPRDRDLFGYGYTF. The CDR3 bases are TGTGCCACCCCCCGGGACAGGGACCTCTTCGGCTATGGCTACACCTTC. The chain uses TRBV2 and TRBJ1-2; 9 nucleotides agree with TRBD1. The CDR3 has 16 residues. Per the germline V gene, CDR1 is SNHLY and CDR2 is FYNNEI. V shed 10 bases, J shed 4 bases, and the junction held 16 bases outside the gene matches.

V and J are TRBV5-1 and TRBJ1-1, with 7 bases matching TRBD1. Germline trimming cut 3 bases from V and 5 bases from J; bases unmatched to any gene: 7. CDR1 is SGHRS and CDR2 is YFSETQ in the germline V gene. The CDR3 runs to 14 residues. The CDR3 sequence: CASSSEGARTEAFF. The CDR3, as DNA: TGCGCCAGCAGCTCAGAGGGGGCGCGGACTGAAGCTTTCTTT.

The genes are TRBV2 and TRBJ2-3; no clear D. This CDR3 comprises 13 residues. Trimming stripped 6 bases from V and 8 bases from J, with 15 bases between. The germline V gene has CDR1 SNHLY and CDR2 FYNNEI. CDR3 bases: TGTGCCAGCAGCGGAGAATTTCAGAGTACGCAGTATTTT. Its protein product is CASSGEFQSTQYF. The whole variable domain, filled in from reference TRBV2 and TRBJ2-3, reads EPEVTQTPSHQVTQMGQEVILRCVPISNHLYFYWYRQILGQKVEFLVSFYNNEISEKSEIFDDQFSVERPDGSNFTLKIRSTKLEDSAMYFCASSGEFQSTQYFGPGTRLTVL.

Details on this clone: Given the absence of the conserved phenylalanine or tryptophan at the CDR3 end, a read error is likely. The DNA is left out, because the CDR3 cannot be placed on it with certainty; the CDR3 is given as TCRdb lists it. The chain employs TRBV4-2 and TRBJ2-4; TRBD2 is the table's D call and was not checked against the DNA. The CDR3 region is 9 residues in length, termini included. The germline gives CDR1 LGHNA, CDR2 YNFKEQ. The CDR3 protein is CACRGGGAN.

In this sample, this clone turned up a few times. This chain joins TRBV6-1 and TRBJ1-2; no firm D call. V lost 2 bases and J lost 8, with 18 bases in between. This CDR3 comprises 15 residues. The germline V gene encodes CDR1 MNHNS and CDR2 SASEGT. CDR3 sequence: CASSEMVGAGSGYTF. The CDR3 coding sequence is TGTGCCAGCAGTGAAATGGTCGGAGCCGGGTCCGGCTACACCTTC.

The chain carries TRBV13 and TRBJ2-3; possibly TRBD1 for D (6 bases). This CDR3 has 15 residues. From germline, CDR1 is PRHDT and CDR2 FYEKMQ (reference sequence). Trimming pared 5 bases from V and 0 bases from J, leaving 12 bases between. The CDR3 loop is CASSVTGWSTDTQYF. The CDR3 DNA reads as TGTGCCAGCAGCGTTACAGGGTGGAGCACAGATACGCAGTATTTT.

This chain connects TRBV5-5 to TRBJ2-2, with 10 bases lining up with TRBD1. The CDR3 has 16 amino acids. The V segment lost 1 base and the J segment 4 bases; nucleotides outside the gene matches: 4. Germline assignment: CDR1 SGHKS and CDR2 YYEKEE (reference sequence). The CDR3 nucleotides read TGTGCCAGCAGCTTGTTTAGGACAGGGGGCACCGGGGAGCTGTTTTTT. Translated: CASSLFRTGGTGELFF.

The chain employs TRBV5-1 and TRBJ1-6, with TRBD1 as a possible D gene (6 bases). Germline V gives CDR1 SGHRS, CDR2 YFSETQ. V was shortened by 0 bases and J by 8 bases, with 12 bases between the two germline ends. This CDR3 is 15 amino acids long. CDR3 sequence (DNA): TGCGCCAGCAGCTTGGCGGCAGGGGTCGATTCACCCCTCCACTTT. Residues: CASSLAAGVDSPLHF.

This clone was counted a single time. V and J are TRBV6-5 and TRBJ1-1, with TRBD1 identical over 9 bases. The CDR3 is made up of 11 amino acids. The V and J ends lost 11 bases and 5 bases, in that order; junction bases with no gene match: 3. The germline CDR1 and CDR2 sequences are MNHEY and SVGAGI. The CDR3 loop is CAATGGTEAFF. CDR3 coding DNA: TGTGCCGCGACAGGGGGAACTGAAGCTTTCTTT.

This clone was observed once. This chain links TRBV23-1 with TRBJ1-1; 9 bases line up with TRBD1. TRBV23-1 is treated as an ORF (open reading frame) with a function not yet certain. The CDR3 is 15 amino acids. V lost 4 bases to trimming and J lost 1 base; unmatched junction nucleotides: 4. The CDR3 loop reads CASSLPGQGNTEAFF. The CDR3 bases are TGCGCCAGCAGTCTCCCGGGACAGGGGAACACTGAAGCTTTCTTT.